This T cell receptor (beta chain) appears in the sequencing data of a study of CD8 T cells in Susac syndrome. Study-wide results and caveats: As the study acknowledged, the number of individuals who were part of its TCR sequencing and HLA analysis was relatively small.

Reverse transcription of 0.5 to 1 ug RNA was performed with random hexamers. Multiplex PCR with immunoSEQ amplified the TCR beta CDR3 across 54 Vbeta and 13 Jbeta. Via MiXCR, TCRdb re-called the immunoSEQ multiplex PCR reads, giving one row per CDR3 protein. This sample has roughly 140,000 distinct CDR3 sequences, with roughly 95% found just once. Trimming removed 7 bases at V and 5 bases at J, with 12 bases between. This CDR3 spans 14 amino acids. Germline loops: CDR1 SNHLY, CDR2 FYNNEI. In the case of this clonotype: Its antigen is not known.

The sequenced target, TCR beta, came from blood CD8+ and CD4+ T cells. Bulk CD8+ and CD4+ cells came from magnetic negative isolation; CD8+ TEMRA by FACS. This clonotype originated in a human donor with multiple sclerosis. The chain combines TRBV2 with TRBJ1-6; D gene ambiguous. Sequencing was carried out using CD8+ T cells from PBMCs. This CDR3 is CASIVKPNNSPLHF. CDR3 DNA sequence: TGTGCCAGCATAGTGAAACCTAATAATTCACCCCTCCACTTT.